The 2 T cell receptor beta chains reported below all come from one sample, sequenced in a study of blood T cell repertoires in COVID-19. TCRdb's copy holds only in-frame clones and misses some; the assay was immunoSEQ multiplex PCR. The sample includes about 370,000 clones, more than 70% of them seen just once. Sequences were obtained from peripheral blood. The receptors originated from a woman in her thirties with COVID-19, enrolled during active disease.

V and J are TRBV3-1 (or the pseudogene TRBV3-2) and TRBJ2-1; 14 nucleotides line up with TRBD2. CDR1 and CDR2 from the germline V gene are LGHDT and YNNKEL (reference sequence). J gave up 7 bases and V 6 bases, and 8 bases lay outside the gene matches. CDR3 length: 16 residues. CDR3 sequence (DNA): TGTGCCAGCAGGCCGCCGGGACTAGCGGGAGAGAATGAGCAGTTCTTC. It codes for CASRPPGLAGENEQFF.

In its sample, this clone was seen once. This chain uses TRBV28 with TRBJ2-7, with 7 nucleotides matching TRBD1. The CDR3 covers 13 residues. Germline V CDR1 and CDR2: MDHEN, SYDVKM. The junction had 7 bases not matched to a gene; V was cut back by 9 bases and J by 2 bases. This CDR3 reads CASTGQPTYEQYF. The CDR3 DNA is TGTGCCAGTACGGGACAGCCCACCTACGAGCAGTACTTC.